The clone carrying this T cell receptor beta chain was observed a single time. The repertoire was sequenced with immunoSEQ multiplex PCR; TCRdb's copy has only in-frame clones and lacks some. The sample lists under 400,000 clones; 86% were seen once. The data were obtained in a study of cytomegalovirus exposure and HLA in healthy donors. V dropped 5 bases and J dropped 6; count of bases not matched to a gene: 7. Germline loops: CDR1 MDHEN, CDR2 SYDVKM. The CDR3 spans 14 residues. The TCR comes from a woman younger than 30 in good health and CMV-seronegative. The sample was PBMCs. The chain carries TRBV28 and TRBJ1-5, with TRBD1 matching 7 bases. The CDR3 coding sequence is TGTGCCAGCAGTCTCCCAGGGGGGACTCAGCCCCAGCATTTT. As protein: CASSLPGGTQPQHF.